Listed here are 9 T cell receptor beta chains from one sample, sequenced in a study of CD8 T cells in ankylosing spondylitis. MiXCR was run by TCRdb on the 5' RACE reads, yielding one entry per CDR3 protein. The sample carries fewer than 250,000 distinct CDR3 sequences, 32% recorded once. The sequencing input was blood, either unsorted or a sorted T cell fraction (not recorded which). The receptors derive from a male donor with ankylosing spondylitis or in good health (not recorded which).

This clonotype was seen more than once but under ten times. V usage is TRBV29-1 and J usage is TRBJ2-5; TRBD1 or TRBD2 may be the D gene (5 bases each). The CDR3 has 14 amino acids. V lost 5 bases and J lost 7, with 20 bases in between. The germline gives CDR1 SQVTM, CDR2 ANQGSEA. CDR3 DNA: TGCAGCGTTAAACGGGACGCGATTATCTGGACCCAGTACTTC. It yields the protein CSVKRDAIIWTQYF.

This sequence joins TRBV24-1 and TRBJ2-6; D tentatively reads TRBD1 or TRBD2 (6 bases each). CDR1 KGHDR and CDR2 SFDVKD come from the germline V gene. The CDR3 consists of 16 residues. Trimming pared 6 bases from V and 3 bases from J, leaving 14 bases between. CDR3 protein: CATSPSGADGANVLTF. CDR3 bases: TGTGCCACCAGTCCGTCGGGGGCAGATGGGGCCAACGTCCTGACTTTC.

This clonotype has just a few counts. The chain couples TRBV27 to TRBJ2-1; weak D call: TRBD1 (6 bases). The CDR3 has 16 amino acids. Germline lookup yields CDR1 MNHEY and CDR2 SMNVEV (reference sequence). Trimming removed 0 bases at V and 2 bases at J, with 11 bases between. Here the CDR3 DNA reads TGTGCCAGCAGTTTATCCACAGGGAATACCTACAATGAGCAGTTCTTC. Amino acids: CASSLSTGNTYNEQFF.

The chain uses TRBV20-1 and TRBJ2-3; D remains unclear. Per germline, CDR1 DFQATT and CDR2 SNEGSKA (reference sequence). The CDR3 has 14 amino acids. Trimming shortened V by 2 bases and J by 4 bases, and 13 bases separated the two germline ends. The CDR3 DNA follows: TGCAGTGCTAGAAATTATAGCTGGGCAGATACGCAGTATTTT. It translates to CSARNYSWADTQYF.

The chain carries TRBV5-5 and TRBJ2-1; 11 bases map to TRBD1. V dropped 0 bases and J dropped 10; count of bases not matched to a gene: 9. The CDR3 has 16 amino acids. Germline assignment: CDR1 SGHKS and CDR2 YYEKEE (reference sequence). CDR3 sequence (DNA): TGTGCCAGCAGCTTGGTAGTGGACAGGGGGCTTCGGGAGCAGTTCTTC. Translating it yields CASSLVVDRGLREQFF.

The J gene is TRBJ2-5, the V gene TRBV2, with 9 bases identical to TRBD2. Germline assignment: CDR1 SNHLY and CDR2 FYNNEI. The V gene end was trimmed by 5 bases and the J gene end by 4 bases; junction bases not matched to a gene: 17. The CDR3 is 18 residues long. CDR3 sequence (DNA): TGTGCCAGCAGTTTCATAATCGCGGCTAGCGGGGTGGGAGAGACCCAGTACTTC. Its protein is CASSFIIAASGVGETQYF.

The sample holds one count of this clonotype. The V gene is TRBV19, the J gene TRBJ1-3; D is ambiguous. This CDR3 is built from 17 residues. The germline V and J ends were trimmed by 3 bases and 0 bases, with 15 bases remaining between them. Germline CDR1 reads LNHDA; CDR2 reads SQIVND (reference sequence). CDR3 nucleotides: TGTGCCAGTAGTATGAGGTGGAATCCTAACTCTGGAAACACCATATATTTT. Translating gives CASSMRWNPNSGNTIYF.

This clonotype has at least ten counts. The chain employs TRBV29-1 and TRBJ2-7; TRBD1 aligns across 8 bases. Germline V gene data show CDR1 as SQVTM and CDR2 as ANQGSEA. V lost 3 bases to trimming and J lost 6 bases; unmatched junction nucleotides: 7. This CDR3 contains 13 residues. Written as DNA, the CDR3 is TGCAGCGTTGAGACCGAGACAGGGGCCGAGCAGTACTTC. This codes for CSVETETGAEQYF.

The V and J genes are TRBV6-1 and TRBJ1-1, with a tentative D call TRBD1 (5 bases). The CDR3 is made up of 15 amino acids. CDR1 and CDR2 (germline): MNHNS, SASEGT. V lost 3 bases, J lost 4 bases, and 15 bases lay in between. The chain's CDR3 is CASSDALGRGTEAFF. CDR3 DNA: TGTGCCAGCAGTGATGCCCTCGGGAGGGGCACTGAAGCTTTCTTT.